This T cell receptor beta chain was sequenced in a study of technical replicates of blood from a handful of donors. This CDR3 spans 15 amino acids. V dropped 7 bases and J dropped 5; count of bases not matched to a gene: 13. The germline V gene encodes CDR1 SGHTA and CDR2 FQGNSA. The assay was immunoSEQ multiplex PCR, and TCRdb's table has in-frame clones only and misses some. The sample gives tens of thousands of clones, about 95% of which show up once; under 3% is in the top ten. The TCR sequence derives from a human donor in good health. Some clones in this sample may be carry-over from other donors' samples. The J gene is TRBJ2-5, the V gene TRBV7-2, with TRBD2 matching over 7 bases. The sequenced sample was PBMCs. The CDR3 reads CASIPRGGRFETQYF. DNA for the CDR3: TGTGCCAGCATCCCAAGGGGAGGGAGGTTCGAGACCCAGTACTTC.